This T cell receptor (beta chain) derives from a study of shared clonotypes between healthy human individuals. This clone was seen a handful of times. For each subset, genomic DNA was distributed in equal portions over several immunoSEQ plates. TCRdb's table, derived via immunoSEQ multiplex PCR, lists solely in-frame clones and lacks some. Of about 1 million clones in the sample, 75% were seen once. The CDR3 has 12 amino acids. CDR1 and CDR2 (germline): LGHNA, YNFKEQ. V lost 5 bases to trimming and J lost 0 bases, with 3 bases between them. The chain has TRBV4-2 and TRBJ2-3; D gene uncertain. The sample comprised memory CD4+ T cells sorted from blood. Subset in this sample: CD45RA-negative fraction. The receptor was derived from a man between 18 and 29 years old in good health. The CDR3 region has the DNA TGTGCCAGCAGCGCGAGCACAGATACGCAGTATTTT. The encoded protein is CASSASTDTQYF.